The clone carrying this TCR beta chain has only one observation. Its specificity is unknown. The data stem from a study of PD-1 blockade in classical Hodgkin lymphoma. Study-level results: Newly diagnosed patients had diversity similar to the baseline diversity of complete responders. Exclusion removed patients who began nivolumab under 1 year after ASCT.

Some clones are missing from TCRdb's copy, which holds only in-frame ones; the method was immunoSEQ multiplex PCR. Among about 96,000 clones, 90% to 95% were seen once, and the ten largest hold 2%. The time point: cycle 4 day 1 (C4D1), after 5 to 7 weeks of nivolumab. Each patient relapsed following autologous stem cell transplantation, and prior brentuximab vedotin exposure differed. Relapsed/refractory classical Hodgkin lymphoma patients had complete, partial or progressive responses. The sequence was collected from a human donor with classical Hodgkin lymphoma. The material sequenced was peripheral blood mononuclear cells (PBMCs), taken before the fourth cycle of nivolumab.

Here the CDR3 DNA reads TGTGCCACCAGCAGGGGCGGACAGGGCGACGAGCAGTACTTC. It encodes CATSRGGQGDEQYF. This sequence joins TRBV15 and TRBJ2-7, with 8 bases matching TRBD1. CDR3 size: 14 residues. V gave up 3 bases and J gave up 5 bases; unmatched junction bases: 6. The germline V gene encodes CDR1 LNHNV and CDR2 YYDKDF (reference sequence).